A single sample is the source of the 23 T cell receptor beta chains below, sequenced in a study of shared clonotypes between healthy human individuals. This table comes from immunoSEQ multiplex PCR, and its TCRdb copy is limited to in-frame clones, with some not included. The sample holds hundreds of thousands of clones, approximately 74% seen once. Sequenced: memory CD4+ T cells sorted from blood. Subset indicated: CD45RA-negative fraction. These receptor sequences come from a woman in her thirties in good health.

The J gene is TRBJ2-1, the V gene TRBV19; TRBD2 matches 9 bases. V lost 7 bases, J lost 8 bases, and 9 bases stayed unmatched. The CDR3 totals 14 residues. The germline V gene encodes CDR1 LNHDA and CDR2 SQIVND (reference sequence). CDR3 coding DNA: TGTGCCAGTAACGATCCGGGACTAGCACATGAGCAGTTCTTC. Residues: CASNDPGLAHEQFF.

The V gene is TRBV2, the J gene TRBJ1-1; D is uncertain. CDR3 length: 13 amino acids. V lost 6 bases and J 2 bases, leaving 10 bases between the germline ends. CDR1 and CDR2 (germline): SNHLY, FYNNEI. CDR3 loop: CASSVGSNTEAFF. The DNA for the CDR3 is TGTGCCAGCAGCGTCGGGTCCAACACTGAAGCTTTCTTT. The whole variable domain, filled in from reference TRBV2 and TRBJ1-1, reads EPEVTQTPSHQVTQMGQEVILRCVPISNHLYFYWYRQILGQKVEFLVSFYNNEISEKSEIFDDQFSVERPDGSNFTLKIRSTKLEDSAMYFCASSVGSNTEAFFGQGTRLTVV.

This clone was recorded only once. The same CDR3 also results from other DNA sequences found in this sample. The chain carries TRBV28 and TRBJ1-5, with TRBD1 as a possible D gene (6 bases). V gave up 6 bases and J gave up 2 bases, with 11 bases separating them. Germline assignment: CDR1 MDHEN and CDR2 SYDVKM. CDR3 length: 14 residues. CDR3: CASRRGVGNQPQHF. The CDR3, as DNA: TGTGCCAGCAGAAGGGGGGTGGGCAATCAGCCCCAGCATTTT.

This chain links TRBV5-1 with TRBJ2-5; no reliable D call. The germline V gene encodes CDR1 SGHRS and CDR2 YFSETQ. The CDR3 spans 14 residues. V dropped 4 bases and J dropped 2 bases, with 12 bases sitting between them. The CDR3 coding sequence is TGCGCCAGCAGCCCCTCTGGCCATCAAGAGACCCAGTACTTC. Translating gives CASSPSGHQETQYF.

V usage is TRBV11-2 and J usage is TRBJ1-4; TRBD1 agrees at 12 bases. The V segment lost 5 bases and the J segment 3 bases; nucleotides outside the gene matches: 4. The CDR3 runs to 16 residues. The germline gives CDR1 SGHAT, CDR2 FQNNGV. The CDR3 bases are TGTGCCAGCAGCCACCGGGACAGGGGGCCTAATGAAAAACTGTTTTTT. Translation gives CASSHRDRGPNEKLFF.

The rearrangement uses TRBV28 and TRBJ1-2, with 8 bases matching TRBD1. V lost 2 bases and J lost 2; bases outside the gene matches: 7. CDR1 MDHEN and CDR2 SYDVKM come from the germline V gene. The CDR3 runs 16 residues. CDR3 nucleotides: TGTGCCAGCAGTTTAGCCGGGACAGGAATCAACTATGGCTACACCTTC. Its translation is CASSLAGTGINYGYTF.

A remark on this clone: A much larger clone differs by one base, so this may be a read error. The chain carries TRBV14 and TRBJ2-1; D unclear. This CDR3 contains 11 residues. The V end lost 4 bases, the J end lost 5 bases, and 3 bases lay between the germline ends. Germline values: CDR1 SGHDN, CDR2 FVKESK. For the CDR3, the DNA is TGTGCCAGCAGCCTTCACAATGAGCAGTTCTTC. Translation: CASSLHNEQFF.

The chain is built from TRBV2 and TRBJ2-1; TRBD2 matches at 10 bases. The trim removed 6 bases at V and 6 bases at J, leaving 2 bases unmatched. The germline V gene has CDR1 SNHLY and CDR2 FYNNEI. The CDR3 length is 13 residues. The CDR3 loop reads CASSGLAANEQFF. The CDR3 nucleotides read TGTGCCAGCAGCGGACTAGCGGCCAATGAGCAGTTCTTC.

This clone was counted only a few times. The chain links TRBV28 to TRBJ1-2; a weak D match, TRBD1 (5 bases). Deletions cut 9 bases from V and 6 bases from J, with 17 bases between. Germline V gene data show CDR1 as MDHEN and CDR2 as SYDVKM. CDR3 length: 13 amino acids. The chain's CDR3 is CASKTGPGDGYTF. CDR3 DNA: TGTGCCAGTAAAACGGGTCCGGGGGATGGCTACACCTTC.

This clone was seen only once. This chain uses TRBV10-3 with TRBJ2-3; D remains unclear. Germline V gene data show CDR1 as ENHRY and CDR2 as SYGVKD. CDR3 length equals 14 residues. V was pared by 3 bases and J by 1 base, with 8 bases between. The CDR3 reads CAISDSLGTDTQYF. The CDR3 DNA reads TGTGCCATCAGTGACTCCCTTGGCACAGATACGCAGTATTTT.

Only a few counts were recorded for this clone. The CDR3 loop reads CASSLTGTGDTMGTQYF. The CDR3 DNA sequence: TGTGCCAGCAGCTTAACCGGGACAGGGGACACAATGGGGACCCAGTACTTC. This chain uses TRBV7-3 with TRBJ2-5; 10 nucleotides match TRBD1. V dropped 0 bases and J dropped 7; count of bases not matched to a gene: 11. CDR1 SGHTA and CDR2 FQGTGA come from the germline V gene. This CDR3 contains 17 residues.

The chain recombines TRBV7-8 with TRBJ2-1, with 7 bases identical to TRBD1. The germline V gene encodes CDR1 SGHVS and CDR2 FQNEAQ. The CDR3 is 12 residues long. V shed 5 bases, J shed 5 bases, and the junction held 0 bases outside the gene matches. CDR3 amino acids: CASSQGDNEQFF. The CDR3 region has the DNA TGTGCCAGCAGCCAGGGGGACAATGAGCAGTTCTTC.

This rearrangement joins TRBV7-9 to TRBJ2-5; D possibly corresponds to TRBD2 (6 bases). CDR1 and CDR2 (germline): SEHNR, FQNEAQ (reference sequence). The germline V and J ends were trimmed by 5 bases and 0 bases, with 19 bases remaining between them. CDR3 length: 17 amino acids. CDR3 protein: CASSQTHTRDYQETQYF. For the CDR3, the DNA is TGTGCCAGCAGCCAAACACATACAAGGGACTACCAAGAGACCCAGTACTTC. The variable domain in full, completed from reference TRBV7-9 and TRBJ2-5, reads DTGVSQNPRHKITKRGQNVTFRCDPISEHNRLYWYRQTLGQGPEFLTYFQNEAQLEKSRLLSDRFSAERPKGSFSTLEIQRTEQGDSAMYLCASSQTHTRDYQETQYFGPGTRLLVL.

The chain carries TRBV14 and TRBJ2-6; D might be TRBD1 (6 bases). The CDR3 consists of 19 residues. The germline CDR1 and CDR2 sequences are SGHDN and FVKESK. V was shortened by 6 bases and J by 0 bases, with 21 bases between the two germline ends. The CDR3 region has the DNA TGTGCCAGCAGACGTTATACAGGGCCCCTAGGCTCTGGGGCCAACGTCCTGACTTTC. Residues: CASRRYTGPLGSGANVLTF.

The chain couples TRBV5-1 to TRBJ2-5; D remains unclear. V lost 3 bases and J 5 bases, leaving 8 bases between the germline ends. Germline CDR1 reads SGHRS; CDR2 reads YFSETQ. CDR3 length: 12 amino acids. The CDR3 DNA reads TGCGCCAGCAGCTCCGATATGGAGACCCAGTACTTC. It specifies CASSSDMETQYF.

The gene calls are TRBV4-2 and TRBJ2-1; maybe TRBD2 (6 bases). The length of the CDR3 is 17 residues. The germline CDR1 and CDR2 sequences are LGHNA and YNFKEQ. With 0 bases removed from V and 10 bases from J, the gap between germline ends came to 22 bases. CDR3: CASSQDLAAVGGREQFF. The CDR3 DNA reads TGTGCCAGCAGCCAAGATCTTGCGGCGGTGGGGGGACGCGAGCAGTTCTTC.

V usage is TRBV18 and J usage is TRBJ2-3, with D possibly matching TRBD2 (6 bases). There are 13 residues in the CDR3. Deletions cut 1 base from V and 7 bases from J, with 9 bases between. CDR1 and CDR2 (germline): KGHSH, LQKENI. Here the CDR3 DNA reads TGTGCCAGCTCACCACGGGGGGAGAATACGCAGTATTTT. Its translation: CASSPRGENTQYF.

J is TRBJ2-5 and V is TRBV19; 8 bases map to TRBD1. From germline, CDR1 is LNHDA and CDR2 SQIVND (reference sequence). The length of the CDR3 is 14 residues. The ends lost 5 bases at V and 5 bases at J; junction bases unmatched: 7. This CDR3 is CASSAAGGLETQYF. The CDR3 nucleotides read TGTGCCAGTAGTGCTGCAGGGGGCTTGGAGACCCAGTACTTC.

The chain uses TRBV10-3 and TRBJ1-1; no definite D call. This CDR3 has 11 amino acids. The germline V and J ends were trimmed by 3 bases and 8 bases, with 7 bases remaining between them. Germline loops: CDR1 ENHRY, CDR2 SYGVKD. For the CDR3, the DNA is TGTGCCATCAGTGATTCTGGAGAAGCTTTCTTT. Its translation: CAISDSGEAFF.

V is TRBV4-1 and J is TRBJ2-6; unclear D gene. V was cut by 4 bases and J by 4 bases, with 20 bases left in between. The germline V gene encodes CDR1 MGHRA and CDR2 YSYEKL. This CDR3 region has 18 residues. In DNA, the CDR3 is TGCGCCAGCAGCCCCGGGTCCTCCCCTAGTCTAGGGGCCAACGTCCTGACTTTC. Its translation is CASSPGSSPSLGANVLTF.

Concerning this clone itself: Just one base apart from a much larger clone, this may be a read error. Other DNA sequences of this sample code for an identical CDR3. CDR3 bases: TGTGCCAGCAGCTTAAGCACAGATACGCAGTATTTT. It yields the protein CASSLSTDTQYF. This sequence joins TRBV6-6 and TRBJ2-3, with no clear D. Germline CDR1 is MNHNY and CDR2 is SVGAGI (reference sequence). The CDR3 is made up of 12 amino acids. V was clipped by 6 bases and J by 0 bases, with 4 bases between them.

The chain is built from TRBV10-3 and TRBJ2-2; 10 bases map to TRBD2. V shed 8 bases, J shed 0 bases, and the junction held 9 bases outside the gene matches. The CDR3 length is 17 residues. CDR1 ENHRY and CDR2 SYGVKD come from the germline V gene. CDR3 sequence reads: CAIQRTSGVTNTGELFF. The DNA for the CDR3 is TGTGCCATCCAAAGGACTAGCGGAGTAACGAACACCGGGGAGCTGTTTTTT.

The chain carries TRBV2 and TRBJ2-1; 7 bases align to TRBD2. CDR3 length: 11 amino acids. Germline loops: CDR1 SNHLY, CDR2 FYNNEI. Trimming at V came to 6 bases and at J to 11 bases, leaving 4 bases not matched to a gene. The CDR3 protein is CASRASGKQFF. The CDR3 DNA reads TGTGCCAGCAGGGCTAGCGGAAAGCAGTTCTTC.